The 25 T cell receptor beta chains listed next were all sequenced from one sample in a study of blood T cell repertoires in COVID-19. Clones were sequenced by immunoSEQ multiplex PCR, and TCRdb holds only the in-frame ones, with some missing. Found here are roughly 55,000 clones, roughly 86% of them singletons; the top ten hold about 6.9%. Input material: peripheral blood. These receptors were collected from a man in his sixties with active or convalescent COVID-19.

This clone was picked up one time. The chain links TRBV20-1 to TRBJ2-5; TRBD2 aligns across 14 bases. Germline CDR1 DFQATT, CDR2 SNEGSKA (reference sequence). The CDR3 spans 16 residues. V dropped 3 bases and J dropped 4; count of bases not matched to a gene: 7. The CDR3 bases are TGCAGTGCTAGTCGGACTAGCGGGAGGAGGGGAGAGACCCAGTACTTC. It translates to CSASRTSGRRGETQYF.

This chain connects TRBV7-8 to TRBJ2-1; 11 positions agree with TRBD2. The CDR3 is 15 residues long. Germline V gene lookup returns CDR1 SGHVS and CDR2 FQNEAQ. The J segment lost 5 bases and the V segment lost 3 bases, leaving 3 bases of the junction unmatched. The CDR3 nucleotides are TGTGCCAGCAGCTTCACTAGCGGGAGACACAATGAGCAGTTCTTC. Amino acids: CASSFTSGRHNEQFF.

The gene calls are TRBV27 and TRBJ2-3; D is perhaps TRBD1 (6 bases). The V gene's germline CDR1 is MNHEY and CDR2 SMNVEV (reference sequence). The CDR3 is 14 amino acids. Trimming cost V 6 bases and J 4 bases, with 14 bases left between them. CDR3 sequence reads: CASSAWGLADTQYF. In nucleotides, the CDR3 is TGTGCCAGCAGCGCATGGGGGCTTGCAGATACGCAGTATTTT.

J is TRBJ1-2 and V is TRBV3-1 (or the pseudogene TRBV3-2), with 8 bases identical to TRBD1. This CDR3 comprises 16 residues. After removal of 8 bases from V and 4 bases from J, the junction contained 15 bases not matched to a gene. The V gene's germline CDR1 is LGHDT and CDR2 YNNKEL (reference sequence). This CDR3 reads CASGRRTGNDLYGYTF. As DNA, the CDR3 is TGTGCCAGCGGAAGGAGGACAGGGAACGACCTCTATGGCTACACCTTC.

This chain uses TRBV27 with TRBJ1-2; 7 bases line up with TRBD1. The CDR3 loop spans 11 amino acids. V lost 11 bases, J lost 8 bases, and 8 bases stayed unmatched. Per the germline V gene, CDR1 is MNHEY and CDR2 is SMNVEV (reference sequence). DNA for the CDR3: TGTGCCGCACGATACAGGGGAGGCTACACCTTC. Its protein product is CAARYRGGYTF.

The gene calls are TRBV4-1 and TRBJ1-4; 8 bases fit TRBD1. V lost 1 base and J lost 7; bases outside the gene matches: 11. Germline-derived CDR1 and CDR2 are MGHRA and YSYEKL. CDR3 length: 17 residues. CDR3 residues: CASSQVQGARSFEKLFF. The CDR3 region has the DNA TGCGCCAGCAGCCAAGTGCAGGGGGCGCGGTCGTTTGAAAAACTGTTTTTT.

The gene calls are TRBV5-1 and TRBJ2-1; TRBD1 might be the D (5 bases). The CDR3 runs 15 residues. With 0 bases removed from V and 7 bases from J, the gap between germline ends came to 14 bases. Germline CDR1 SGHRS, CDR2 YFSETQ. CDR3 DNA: TGCGCCAGCAGCTTGGCATCAGGGATCAGAAATGAGCAGTTCTTC. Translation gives CASSLASGIRNEQFF.

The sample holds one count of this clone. The CDR3 is CASSFGGTGSNEQFF. The CDR3 region has the DNA TGTGCCAGCAGTTTTGGTGGTACGGGAAGCAATGAGCAGTTCTTC. The rearrangement joins TRBV27 to TRBJ2-1; D perhaps matches TRBD2 (5 bases). V was clipped by 3 bases and J by 6 bases, with 15 bases between them. This CDR3 has 15 residues. The germline gives CDR1 MNHEY, CDR2 SMNVEV (reference sequence).

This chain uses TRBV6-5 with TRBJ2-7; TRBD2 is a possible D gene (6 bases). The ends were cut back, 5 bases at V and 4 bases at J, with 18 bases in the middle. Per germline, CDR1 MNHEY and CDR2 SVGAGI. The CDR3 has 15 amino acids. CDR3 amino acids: CASSPDTSSVYEQYF. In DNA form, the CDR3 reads TGTGCCAGCAGTCCCGACACGTCTAGCGTATACGAGCAGTACTTC.

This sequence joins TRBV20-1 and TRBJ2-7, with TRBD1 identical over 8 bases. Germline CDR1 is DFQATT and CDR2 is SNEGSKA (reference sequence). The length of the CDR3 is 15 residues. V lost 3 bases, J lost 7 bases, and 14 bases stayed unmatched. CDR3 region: CSASPPRTGPGEQYF. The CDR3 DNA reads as TGCAGTGCTAGTCCCCCCCGGACAGGGCCCGGGGAGCAGTACTTC.

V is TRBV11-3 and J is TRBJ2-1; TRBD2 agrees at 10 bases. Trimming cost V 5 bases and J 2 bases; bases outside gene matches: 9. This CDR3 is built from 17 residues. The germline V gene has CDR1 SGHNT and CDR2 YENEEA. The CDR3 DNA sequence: TGTGCCAGCAGCCCGTTAGCGGGAGGTTCTACCTACAATGAGCAGTTCTTC. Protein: CASSPLAGGSTYNEQFF.

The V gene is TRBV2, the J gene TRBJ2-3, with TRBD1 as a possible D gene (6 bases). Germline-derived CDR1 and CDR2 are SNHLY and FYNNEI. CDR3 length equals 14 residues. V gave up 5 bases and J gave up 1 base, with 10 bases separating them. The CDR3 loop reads CASSLGQRTDTQYF. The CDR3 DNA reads TGTGCCAGCAGTCTTGGACAGCGCACAGATACGCAGTATTTT. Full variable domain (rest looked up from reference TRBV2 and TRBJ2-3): EPEVTQTPSHQVTQMGQEVILRCVPISNHLYFYWYRQILGQKVEFLVSFYNNEISEKSEIFDDQFSVERPDGSNFTLKIRSTKLEDSAMYFCASSLGQRTDTQYFGPGTRLTVL.

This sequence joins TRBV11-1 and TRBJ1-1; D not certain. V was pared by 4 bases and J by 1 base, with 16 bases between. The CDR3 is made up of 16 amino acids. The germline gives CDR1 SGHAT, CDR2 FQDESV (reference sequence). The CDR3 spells CASSSGPSVANTEAFF. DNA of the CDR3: TGTGCCAGCAGCTCAGGTCCCTCGGTCGCGAACACTGAAGCTTTCTTT. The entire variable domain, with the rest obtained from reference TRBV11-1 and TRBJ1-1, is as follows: EAEVAQSPRYKITEKSQAVAFWCDPISGHATLYWYRQILGQGPELLVQFQDESVVDDSQLPKDRFSAERLKGVDSTLKIQPAELGDSAMYLCASSSGPSVANTEAFFGQGTRLTVV.

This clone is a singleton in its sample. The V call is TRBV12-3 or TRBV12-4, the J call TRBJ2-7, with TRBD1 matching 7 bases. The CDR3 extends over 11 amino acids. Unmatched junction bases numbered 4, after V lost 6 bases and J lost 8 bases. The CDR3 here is CASSRQGQQYF. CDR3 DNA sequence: TGTGCCAGCAGCAGACAGGGTCAGCAGTACTTC.

CDR3 in amino acids: CASKGSAGLAGGYNEQFF. Written as DNA, the CDR3 is TGTGCCAGCAAAGGGAGCGCGGGACTAGCGGGAGGGTACAATGAGCAGTTCTTC. This chain joins TRBV2 and TRBJ2-1; 16 bases fit TRBD2. The J segment lost 4 bases and the V segment lost 7 bases, leaving 10 bases of the junction unmatched. Germline CDR1 reads SNHLY; CDR2 reads FYNNEI. The CDR3 sequence is 18 residues long.

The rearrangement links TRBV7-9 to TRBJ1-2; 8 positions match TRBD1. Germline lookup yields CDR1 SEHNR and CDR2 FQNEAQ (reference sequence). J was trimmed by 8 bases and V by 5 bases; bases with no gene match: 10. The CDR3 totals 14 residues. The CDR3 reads CASSIRTGSLGYTF. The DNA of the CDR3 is TGTGCCAGCAGCATTCGGACAGGGTCTTTGGGCTACACCTTC.

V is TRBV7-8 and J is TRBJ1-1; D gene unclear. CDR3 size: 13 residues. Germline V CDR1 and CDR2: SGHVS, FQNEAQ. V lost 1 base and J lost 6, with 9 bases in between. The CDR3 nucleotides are TGTGCCAGCAGCTTAGTGAGGCAGTCTGAAGCTTTCTTT. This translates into CASSLVRQSEAFF.

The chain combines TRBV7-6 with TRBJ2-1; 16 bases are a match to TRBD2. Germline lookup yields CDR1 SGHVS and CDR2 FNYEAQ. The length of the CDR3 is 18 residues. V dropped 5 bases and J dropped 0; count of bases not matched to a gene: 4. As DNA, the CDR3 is TGTGCCAGCAGCACGGGACTAGCGGGAGGGAGCTCCTACAATGAGCAGTTCTTC. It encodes CASSTGLAGGSSYNEQFF.

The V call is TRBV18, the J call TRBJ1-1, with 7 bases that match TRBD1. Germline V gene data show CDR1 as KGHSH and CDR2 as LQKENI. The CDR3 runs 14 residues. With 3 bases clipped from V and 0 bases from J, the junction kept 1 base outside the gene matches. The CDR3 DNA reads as TGTGCCAGCTCACCGGGACAGATGAACACTGAAGCTTTCTTT. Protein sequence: CASSPGQMNTEAFF.

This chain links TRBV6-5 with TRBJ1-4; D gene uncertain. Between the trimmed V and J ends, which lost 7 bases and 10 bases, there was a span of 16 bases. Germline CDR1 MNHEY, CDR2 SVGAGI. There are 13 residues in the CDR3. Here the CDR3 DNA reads TGTGCCAGCATATTACTTGGAGGCGGAAAACTGTTTTTT. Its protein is CASILLGGGKLFF.

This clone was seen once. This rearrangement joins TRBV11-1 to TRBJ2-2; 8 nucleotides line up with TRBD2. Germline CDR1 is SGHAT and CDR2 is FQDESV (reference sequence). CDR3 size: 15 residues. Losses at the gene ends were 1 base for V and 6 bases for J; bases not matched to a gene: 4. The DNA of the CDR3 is TGTGCCAGCAGCTTAGTACGGGAGGGCCCCGGGGAGCTGTTTTTT. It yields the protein CASSLVREGPGELFF.

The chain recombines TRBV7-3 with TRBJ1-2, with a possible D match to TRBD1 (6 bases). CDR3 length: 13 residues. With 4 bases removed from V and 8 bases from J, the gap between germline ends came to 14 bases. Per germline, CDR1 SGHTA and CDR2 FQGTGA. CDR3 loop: CASSSQTGNGYTF. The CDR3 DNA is TGTGCCAGCAGCTCCCAAACAGGGAACGGCTACACCTTC.

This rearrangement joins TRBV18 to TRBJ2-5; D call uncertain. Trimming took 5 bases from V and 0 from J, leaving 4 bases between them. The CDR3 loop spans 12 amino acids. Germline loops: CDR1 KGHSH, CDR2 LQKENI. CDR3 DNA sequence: TGTGCCAGCTCAGCGTACCAAGAGACCCAGTACTTC. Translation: CASSAYQETQYF.

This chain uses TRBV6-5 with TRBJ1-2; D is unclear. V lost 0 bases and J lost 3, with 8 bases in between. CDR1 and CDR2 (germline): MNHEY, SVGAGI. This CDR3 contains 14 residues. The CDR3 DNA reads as TGTGCCAGCAGTTACTCGGTGGCAGACTATGGCTACACCTTC. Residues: CASSYSVADYGYTF.

In DNA form, the CDR3 reads TGTGCCAGTAGTACCCGAGGAGGGAGAGGCTACACCTTC. Residues: CASSTRGGRGYTF. The rearrangement uses TRBV19 and TRBJ1-2; D is unclear. V was pared by 4 bases and J by 8 bases, with 14 bases between. Germline CDR1 and CDR2: LNHDA and SQIVND (reference sequence). This CDR3 is 13 amino acids long. The complete variable domain, with remaining parts taken from reference TRBV19 and TRBJ1-2, reads DGGITQSPKYLFRKEGQNVTLSCEQNLNHDAMYWYRQDPGQGLRLIYYSQIVNDFQKGDIAEGYSVSREKKESFPLTVTSAQKNPTAFYLCASSTRGGRGYTFGSGTRLTVV.